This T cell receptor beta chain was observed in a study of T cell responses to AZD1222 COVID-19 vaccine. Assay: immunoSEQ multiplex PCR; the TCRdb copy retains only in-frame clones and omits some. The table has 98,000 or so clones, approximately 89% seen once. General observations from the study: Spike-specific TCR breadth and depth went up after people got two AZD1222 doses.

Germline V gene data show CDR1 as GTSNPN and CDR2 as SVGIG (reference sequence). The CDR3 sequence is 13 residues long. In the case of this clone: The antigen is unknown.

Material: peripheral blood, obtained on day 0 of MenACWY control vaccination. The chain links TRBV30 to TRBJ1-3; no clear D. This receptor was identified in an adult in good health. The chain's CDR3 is CGCGRLSGNTIYF. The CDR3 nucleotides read TGTGGTTGTGGCAGGCTCTCTGGAAACACCATATATTTT.